This TCR beta chain was obtained from a study of Graves' ophthalmopathy and Graves' hyperthyroidism. Study overall: Hyperthyroidism showing no ophthalmopathy within 18 months of follow-up was stable. Study-wide findings and caveats: A 13-signature model separated ophthalmopathy from stable hyperthyroidism, reaching about 88% sensitivity and 81.08% specificity cross-validated. Both an approximately 70% sensitivity and an approximately 72% specificity characterized the model's predictions of ophthalmopathy progression.

This clonotype was found many times. Its antigen is not known. The CDR3 extends over 14 amino acids. Germline CDR1 is SGHNT and CDR2 is YYREEE (reference sequence). The germline V and J ends were trimmed by 5 bases and 8 bases, with 16 bases remaining between them. The TCR beta CDR3 regions underwent amplification from RNA transcripts. The first round was an RT-PCR with HTBI primers, and the second round was a multiplex PCR. TCRdb reprocessed the multiplex PCR reads with MiXCR, giving one entry per CDR3 protein. The sample carries 1 million to 1.3 million distinct CDR3 sequences, 36% recorded once. The specimen sequenced was peripheral blood or thyroid tissue (not recorded which). The TCR originated in an adult man with Graves' hyperthyroidism. The rearrangement uses TRBV5-4 and TRBJ2-2; D is uncertain. The CDR3 DNA follows: TGTGCCAGCAGTCAGCGTCAGAATGTGGGGGAGCTGTTTTTT. Translated, it gives CASSQRQNVGELFF.